A single sample gave rise to the 25 T cell receptor beta chains below, sequenced in a study of blood T cell repertoires in COVID-19 (dated by TCRdb to 2019 to 2021). Receptor amplification or capture employed the immunoSEQ multiplex PCR assay. This immuneACCESS table, as held by TCRdb, lists in-frame sequences with V and J called but not all clones. Of the missing ones, under half trace to an unresolved V gene in checked studies; the others have no known cause. This sample gives about 160,000 clones in total; approximately 84% of them show up just once. The ten largest clones represent roughly 5% of the sample. The sequencing input was PBMCs or T cells enriched from blood (not recorded which). Receptors were obtained from a woman in her thirties or forties with acute COVID-19.

This clone was recorded a few times. The chain uses TRBV2 and TRBJ2-1, with 12 bases aligning to TRBD2. V was pared by 1 base and J by 13 bases, with 8 bases of the junction left unmatched. Per the germline V gene, CDR1 is SNHLY and CDR2 is FYNNEI. The CDR3 has 15 amino acids. CDR3 nucleotide sequence: TGTGCCAGCAGTGAAGTTAGACTAGCGGGAGACGCACAGTTCTTC. Translation gives CASSEVRLAGDAQFF.

The V and J genes are TRBV4-1 and TRBJ2-7, with TRBD2 matching 10 bases. V lost 2 bases, J lost 2 bases, and 0 bases stayed unmatched. Germline CDR1 is MGHRA and CDR2 is YSYEKL. The CDR3 contains 14 residues. The CDR3 loop reads CASSQTSGTYEQYF. CDR3 bases: TGCGCCAGCAGCCAAACTAGCGGGACCTACGAGCAGTACTTC.

Note on this clone: A junction end diverges from the germline sequence, so it may reflect a read error. The chain links TRBV7-3 to TRBJ1-1; tentative D call: TRBD1 (6 bases). The CDR3 runs to 13 residues. Germline values: CDR1 SGHTA, CDR2 FQGTGA. In nucleotides, the CDR3 is TGTGCCAGCAGCATAACAGGGCGGGGTGAAGCTTTCTTT. Amino acid sequence: CASSITGRGEAFF.

CDR3 coding DNA: TGCGCCAGCCCGCGACTATCCGGCCTGGAAAAGATGCTTGGCTACACCTTC. It specifies CASPRLSGLEKMLGYTF. The rearrangement links TRBV4-1 to TRBJ1-2; D call uncertain. Trimming took off 8 bases at V and 7 bases at J, with 29 bases between the two ends. The CDR3 loop spans 17 amino acids. Germline CDR1 and CDR2: MGHRA and YSYEKL.

The chain is built from TRBV5-4 and TRBJ1-2; D remains unclear. CDR1 is SGHNT and CDR2 is YYREEE in the germline V gene (reference sequence). This CDR3 is 17 amino acids long. Deletions cut 4 bases from V and 3 bases from J, with 22 bases between. The CDR3 region is CASSPQLGGAADYGYTF. The CDR3 DNA follows: TGTGCCAGCAGCCCCCAGTTGGGAGGAGCAGCGGACTATGGCTACACCTTC. Full variable domain (remainder filled in from reference TRBV5-4 and TRBJ1-2): ETGVTQSPTHLIKTRGQQVTLRCSSQSGHNTVSWYQQALGQGPQFIFQYYREEENGRGNFPPRFSGLQFPNYSSELNVNALELDDSALYLCASSPQLGGAADYGYTFGSGTRLTVV.

The chain joins TRBV10-3 to TRBJ2-5, with 7 bases matching TRBD1. Germline V gene sequence: CDR1 ENHRY, CDR2 SYGVKD. The J segment lost 2 bases and the V segment lost 6 bases, leaving 3 bases of the junction unmatched. The CDR3 is made up of 13 amino acids. The CDR3 DNA reads TGTGCCATCAGCCCCAGGGGGCAAGAGACCCAGTACTTC. The encoded protein is CAISPRGQETQYF.

J is TRBJ1-2 and V is TRBV20-1, with unresolved D. Germline V lookup: CDR1 DFQATT, CDR2 SNEGSKA (reference sequence). The V and J ends lost 4 bases and 0 bases respectively, with 3 bases between them. CDR3 length: 11 residues. CDR3 nucleotides: TGCAGTGCTACGGCTAACTATGGCTACACCTTC. Its protein is CSATANYGYTF.

The rearrangement links TRBV7-9 to TRBJ2-1; TRBD2 matches 10 bases. The CDR3 contains 17 residues. Germline trimming cut 4 bases from V and 4 bases from J; bases unmatched to any gene: 10. Germline CDR1 SEHNR, CDR2 FQNEAQ (reference sequence). As DNA, the CDR3 is TGTGCCAGCAGCTCCCGGCTTAGCGGGAGGCTATACAATGAGCAGTTCTTC. This sequence encodes CASSSRLSGRLYNEQFF.

This clone was seen a single time. The rearrangement joins TRBV12-5 to TRBJ1-3; D is possibly TRBD1 (6 bases). The CDR3 spans 16 residues. In germline, CDR1 is LGHNT, CDR2 FRNRAP. Trimming cost V 3 bases and J 0 bases, with 12 bases left between them. The CDR3 reads CASGLLQGSSGNTIYF. CDR3 DNA: TGTGCTAGTGGTTTATTACAGGGAAGCTCTGGAAACACCATATATTTT.

In its sample, this clone was seen many times. The rearrangement uses TRBV5-6 and TRBJ2-2; 9 bases fit TRBD2. Germline CDR1 SGHDT, CDR2 YYEEEE. The CDR3 loop spans 16 amino acids. V gave up 0 bases and J gave up 6 bases; unmatched junction bases: 6. Written as DNA, the CDR3 is TGTGCCAGCAGCTTGGATGGCGGGAGGGCCGCCGGGGAGCTGTTTTTT. It specifies CASSLDGGRAAGELFF. Full variable domain (outside the CDR3, taken from reference TRBV5-6 and TRBJ2-2): DAGVTQSPTHLIKTRGQQVTLRCSPKSGHDTVSWYQQALGQGPQFIFQYYEEEERQRGNFPDRFSGHQFPNYSSELNVNALLLGDSALYLCASSLDGGRAAGELFFGEGSRLTVL.

This sequence joins TRBV11-3 and TRBJ2-1, with D possibly matching TRBD1 (5 bases). V dropped 1 base and J dropped 4 bases, with 11 bases sitting between them. The CDR3 has 15 amino acids. Germline CDR1 SGHNT, CDR2 YENEEA. The CDR3 region is CASSLGLPGYNEQFF. The CDR3 nucleotides read TGTGCCAGCAGCTTAGGATTACCAGGGTACAATGAGCAGTTCTTC.

The rearrangement joins TRBV6-5 to TRBJ2-7; weak D call: TRBD2 (6 bases). V lost 8 bases to trimming and J lost 5 bases, with 19 bases between them. CDR3 length: 14 amino acids. Germline V gene lookup returns CDR1 MNHEY and CDR2 SVGAGI. This CDR3 is CASGSGLHPHEQYV. As DNA, the CDR3 is TGTGCCAGCGGCTCGGGACTCCACCCCCACGAGCAGTACGTC.

With regard to this clone: In the same sample, other DNA sequences code for this CDR3. The gene calls are TRBV6-5 and TRBJ2-2; 9 bases line up with TRBD1. Germline V gene lookup returns CDR1 MNHEY and CDR2 SVGAGI. The junction had 1 base not matched to a gene; V was cut back by 6 bases and J by 5 bases. The CDR3 runs 13 residues. CDR3 amino acids: CASRDRGTGELFF. In nucleotides, the CDR3 is TGTGCCAGCAGGGACAGGGGAACCGGGGAGCTGTTTTTT.

This chain links TRBV27 with TRBJ2-3; no clear D. The CDR3 runs to 16 residues. Per the germline V gene, CDR1 is MNHEY and CDR2 is SMNVEV (reference sequence). V lost 1 base, J lost 0 bases, and 11 bases lay in between. The CDR3 coding sequence is TGTGCCAGCAGTTTATATCGCGCGGCGAGCACAGATACGCAGTATTTT. It specifies CASSLYRAASTDTQYF.

The chain combines TRBV29-1 with TRBJ2-2, with D unclear. This CDR3 contains 14 residues. V was cut by 0 bases and J by 1 base, with 6 bases left in between. Per germline, CDR1 SQVTM and CDR2 ANQGSEA. CDR3 protein: CSVEDYLNTGELFF. CDR3 in DNA: TGCAGCGTTGAAGACTATCTGAACACCGGGGAGCTGTTTTTT.

The rearrangement uses TRBV6-5 and TRBJ1-5, with D perhaps TRBD1 (6 bases). The CDR3 extends over 14 amino acids. CDR1 is MNHEY and CDR2 is SVGAGI in the germline V gene. The V end was cut by 4 bases, the J end by 6 bases, with 13 bases between. CDR3 nucleotides: TGTGCCAGCAGTTCTGACAGGCAAAGTCAGCCCCAGCATTTT. Translated, it gives CASSSDRQSQPQHF.

This clone came up once. This chain uses TRBV4-2 with TRBJ2-2, with 7 bases identical to TRBD2. Germline V gives CDR1 LGHNA, CDR2 YNFKEQ. V lost 8 bases, J lost 6 bases, and 6 bases stayed unmatched. The CDR3 contains 13 residues. The CDR3 nucleotides are TGTGCCAGCGCTGGGGGGGACCCCGGGGAGCTGTTTTTT. This translates into CASAGGDPGELFF.

Notes on this clone: Other DNA sequences in the sample encode the same CDR3. The V gene is TRBV30, the J gene TRBJ1-3; TRBD1 might be the D (5 bases). Germline V gene sequence: CDR1 GTSNPN, CDR2 SVGIG (reference sequence). The CDR3 spans 14 residues. V was shortened by 0 bases and J by 4 bases, with 10 bases between the two germline ends. CDR3 nucleotides: TGTGCCTGGAGTGTTGGGGGGTCGGGAAACACCATATATTTT. Translated, it gives CAWSVGGSGNTIYF.

The chain carries TRBV5-8 and TRBJ1-5; TRBD1 is a possible D gene (5 bases). The V end lost 0 bases, the J end lost 5 bases, and 9 bases lay between the germline ends. This CDR3 region has 14 residues. The germline V gene has CDR1 SGHTS and CDR2 YDEGEE. In DNA form, the CDR3 reads TGTGCCAGCAGCTTGGTGGCGGGGGATCAGCCCCAGCATTTT. The encoded protein is CASSLVAGDQPQHF. Combining the CDR3 with reference TRBV5-8 and TRBJ1-5 gives the whole variable domain EAGVTQSPTHLIKTRGQQATLRCSPISGHTSVYWYQQALGLGLQFLLWYDEGEERNRGNFPPRFSGRQFPNYSSELNVNALELEDSALYLCASSLVAGDQPQHFGDGTRLSIL.

This chain connects TRBV30 to TRBJ1-1, with D perhaps matching TRBD1 (6 bases). In germline, CDR1 is GTSNPN, CDR2 SVGIG (reference sequence). This CDR3 has 11 amino acids. As DNA, the CDR3 is TGTGCAACAGGGTTGAACACTGAAGCTTTCTTT. It codes for CATGLNTEAFF.

This clone was detected only a few times. The rearrangement joins TRBV4-1 to TRBJ1-1; D call uncertain. Trimming took off 0 bases at V and 0 bases at J, with 5 bases between the two ends. The CDR3 contains 14 residues. Germline V lookup: CDR1 MGHRA, CDR2 YSYEKL. The CDR3 DNA reads TGCGCCAGCAGCCAAGATCAGGTGAACACTGAAGCTTTCTTT. As protein: CASSQDQVNTEAFF.

The table lists this clone with a few counts. The genes are TRBV7-3 and TRBJ2-2, with 16 bases lining up with TRBD2. Germline V gene sequence: CDR1 SGHTA, CDR2 FQGTGA. There are 15 residues in the CDR3. The J segment lost 7 bases and the V segment lost 11 bases, leaving 7 bases of the junction unmatched. DNA of the CDR3: TGTGCCGGGGGACTAGCGGGAGGGCCCGGCGGGGAGCTGTTTTTT. This translates into CAGGLAGGPGGELFF. Full variable domain (outside the CDR3, taken from reference TRBV7-3 and TRBJ2-2): GAGVSQTPSNKVTEKGKYVELRCDPISGHTALYWYRQSLGQGPEFLIYFQGTGAADDSGLPNDRFFAVRPEGSVSTLKIQRTERGDSAVYLCAGGLAGGPGGELFFGEGSRLTVL.

The chain joins TRBV10-1 to TRBJ2-5; 8 bases agree with TRBD2. This CDR3 is built from 21 residues. The junction had 25 bases not matched to a gene; V was cut back by 2 bases and J by 5 bases. Germline-derived CDR1 and CDR2 are WNHNN and SYGVQD (reference sequence). The CDR3 is CASSENRPPHMASGYGETQYF. CDR3 in DNA: TGCGCCAGCAGTGAGAACAGGCCGCCCCATATGGCTAGCGGGTACGGGGAGACCCAGTACTTC.

The chain uses TRBV19 and TRBJ2-1, with 10 positions matching TRBD2. The CDR3 sequence is 16 residues long. Germline V CDR1 and CDR2: LNHDA, SQIVND (reference sequence). V gave up 6 bases and J gave up 7 bases; unmatched junction bases: 12. Here the CDR3 DNA reads TGTGCCAGTAGGCCCTCTAGCGGGAGATCGCGGAATGAGCAGTTCTTC. Translation: CASRPSSGRSRNEQFF.

The genes are TRBV6-5 and TRBJ2-5; a weak D match, TRBD2 (6 bases). V lost 4 bases and J lost 2, with 11 bases in between. This CDR3 comprises 14 residues. Germline V gene data show CDR1 as MNHEY and CDR2 as SVGAGI. CDR3 bases: TGTGCCAGCAGTTTGACCGGGAGACAAGAGACCCAGTACTTC. Protein sequence: CASSLTGRQETQYF.